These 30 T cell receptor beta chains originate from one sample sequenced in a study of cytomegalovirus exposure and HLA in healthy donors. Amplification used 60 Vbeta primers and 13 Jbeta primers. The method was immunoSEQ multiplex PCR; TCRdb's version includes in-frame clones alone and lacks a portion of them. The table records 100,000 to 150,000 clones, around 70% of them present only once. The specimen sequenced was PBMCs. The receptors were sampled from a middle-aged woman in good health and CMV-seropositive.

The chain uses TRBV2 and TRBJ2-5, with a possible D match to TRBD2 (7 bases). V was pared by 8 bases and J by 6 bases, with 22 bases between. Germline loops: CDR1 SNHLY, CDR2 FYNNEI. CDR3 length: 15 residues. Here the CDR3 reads CASDMDSGMEQTQYF. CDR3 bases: TGTGCCAGCGATATGGACAGCGGGATGGAGCAGACCCAGTACTTC.

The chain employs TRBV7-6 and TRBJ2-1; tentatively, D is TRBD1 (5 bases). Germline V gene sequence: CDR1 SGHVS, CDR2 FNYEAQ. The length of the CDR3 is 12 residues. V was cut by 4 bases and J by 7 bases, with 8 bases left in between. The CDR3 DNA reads TGTGCCAGCAGCTCATCAGGGAATGAGCAGTTCTTC. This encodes CASSSSGNEQFF.

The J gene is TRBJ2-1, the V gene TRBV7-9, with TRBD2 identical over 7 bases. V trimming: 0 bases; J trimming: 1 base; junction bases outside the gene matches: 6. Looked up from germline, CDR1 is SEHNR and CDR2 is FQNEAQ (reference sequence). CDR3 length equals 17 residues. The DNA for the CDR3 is TGTGCCAGCAGCTTAGCCTGGGCTAGCGGATCCTACAATGAGCAGTTCTTC. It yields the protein CASSLAWASGSYNEQFF.

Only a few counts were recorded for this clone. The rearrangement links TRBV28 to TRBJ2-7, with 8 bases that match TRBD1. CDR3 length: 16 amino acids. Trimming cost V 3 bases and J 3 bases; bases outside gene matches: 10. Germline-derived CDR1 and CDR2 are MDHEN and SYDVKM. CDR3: CASSFLGQGENYEQYF. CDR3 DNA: TGTGCCAGCAGTTTTCTTGGACAGGGCGAAAACTACGAGCAGTACTTC.

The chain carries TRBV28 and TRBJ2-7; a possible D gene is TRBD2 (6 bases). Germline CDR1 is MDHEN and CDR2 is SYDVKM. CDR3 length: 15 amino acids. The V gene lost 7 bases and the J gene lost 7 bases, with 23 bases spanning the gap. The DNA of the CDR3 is TGTGCCAGCATCTCCGGGACTCCATCAGCGGGTGAGCAGTACTTC. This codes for CASISGTPSAGEQYF.

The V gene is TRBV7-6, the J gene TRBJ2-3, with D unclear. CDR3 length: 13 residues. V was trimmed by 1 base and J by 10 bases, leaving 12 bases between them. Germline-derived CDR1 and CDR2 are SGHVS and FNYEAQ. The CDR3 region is CASSLDTRSPQYF. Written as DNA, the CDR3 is TGTGCCAGCAGCTTAGACACCAGGTCCCCGCAGTATTTT.

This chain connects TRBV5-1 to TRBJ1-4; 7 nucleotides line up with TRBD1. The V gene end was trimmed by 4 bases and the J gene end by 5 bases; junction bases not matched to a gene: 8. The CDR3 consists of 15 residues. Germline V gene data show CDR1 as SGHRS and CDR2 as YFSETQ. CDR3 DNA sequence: TGCGCCAGCAGCCCTAGGGACAGTCCAAATGAAAAACTGTTTTTT. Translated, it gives CASSPRDSPNEKLFF.

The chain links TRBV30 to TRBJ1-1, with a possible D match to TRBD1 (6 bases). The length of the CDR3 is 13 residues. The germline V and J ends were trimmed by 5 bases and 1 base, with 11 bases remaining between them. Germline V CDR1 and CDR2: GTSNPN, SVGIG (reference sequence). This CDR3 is CAWRTAPNTEAFF. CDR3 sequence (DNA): TGTGCCTGGCGGACAGCTCCGAACACTGAAGCTTTCTTT. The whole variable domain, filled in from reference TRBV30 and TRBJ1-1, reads SQTIHQWPATLVQPVGSPLSLECTVEGTSNPNLYWYRQAAGRGLQLLFYSVGIGQISSEVPQNLSASRPQDRQFILSSKKLLLSDSGFYLCAWRTAPNTEAFFGQGTRLTVV.

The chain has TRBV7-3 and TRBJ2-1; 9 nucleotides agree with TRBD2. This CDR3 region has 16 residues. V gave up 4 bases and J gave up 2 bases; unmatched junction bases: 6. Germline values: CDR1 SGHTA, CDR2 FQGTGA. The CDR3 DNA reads TGTGCCAGCAGCTACTATAGCGGGGGAACCTACAATGAGCAGTTCTTC. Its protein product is CASSYYSGGTYNEQFF.

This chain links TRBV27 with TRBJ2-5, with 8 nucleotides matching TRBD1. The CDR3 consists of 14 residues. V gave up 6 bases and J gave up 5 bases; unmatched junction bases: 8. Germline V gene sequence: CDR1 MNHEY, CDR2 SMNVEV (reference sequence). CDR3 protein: CASSDRGGRETQYF. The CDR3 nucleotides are TGTGCCAGCAGCGACAGGGGTGGGCGCGAGACCCAGTACTTC.

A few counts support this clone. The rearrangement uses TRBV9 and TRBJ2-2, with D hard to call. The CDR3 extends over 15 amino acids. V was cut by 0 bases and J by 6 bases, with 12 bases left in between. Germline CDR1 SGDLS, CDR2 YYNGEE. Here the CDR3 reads CASSVAEVAAGELFF. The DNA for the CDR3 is TGTGCCAGCAGCGTAGCTGAGGTTGCGGCCGGGGAGCTGTTTTTT.

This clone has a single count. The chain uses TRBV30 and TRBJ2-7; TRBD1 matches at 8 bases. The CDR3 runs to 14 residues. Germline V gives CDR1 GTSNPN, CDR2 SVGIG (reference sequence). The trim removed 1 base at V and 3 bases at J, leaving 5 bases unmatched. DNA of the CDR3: TGTGCCTGGAGTGCACAGGGGGAAGGCTACGAGCAGTACTTC. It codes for CAWSAQGEGYEQYF.

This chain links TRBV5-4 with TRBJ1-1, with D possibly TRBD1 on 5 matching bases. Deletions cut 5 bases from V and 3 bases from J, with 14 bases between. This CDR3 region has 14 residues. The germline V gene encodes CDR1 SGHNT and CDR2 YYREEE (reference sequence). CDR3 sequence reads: CASRADQGYTEAFF. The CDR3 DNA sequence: TGTGCCAGCAGGGCAGATCAGGGTTACACTGAAGCTTTCTTT.

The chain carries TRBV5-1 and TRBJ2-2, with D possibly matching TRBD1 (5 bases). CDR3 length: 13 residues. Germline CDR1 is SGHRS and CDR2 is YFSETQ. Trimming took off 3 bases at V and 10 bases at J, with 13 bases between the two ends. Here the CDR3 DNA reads TGCGCCAGCAGCTCTGGGGCTTCGAAGGAGCTGTTTTTT. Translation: CASSSGASKELFF.

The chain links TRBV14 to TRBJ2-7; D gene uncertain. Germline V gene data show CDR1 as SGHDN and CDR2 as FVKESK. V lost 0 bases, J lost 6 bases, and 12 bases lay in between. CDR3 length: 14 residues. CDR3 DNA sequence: TGTGCCAGCAGCCAAGATCTGACTCCCATCGAGCAGTACTTC. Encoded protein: CASSQDLTPIEQYF.

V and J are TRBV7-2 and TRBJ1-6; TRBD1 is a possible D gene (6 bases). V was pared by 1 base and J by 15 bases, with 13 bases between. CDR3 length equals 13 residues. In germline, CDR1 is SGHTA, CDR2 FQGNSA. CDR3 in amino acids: CASSLDPRGLLHF. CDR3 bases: TGTGCCAGCAGCTTAGACCCGCGGGGGCTCCTCCACTTT.

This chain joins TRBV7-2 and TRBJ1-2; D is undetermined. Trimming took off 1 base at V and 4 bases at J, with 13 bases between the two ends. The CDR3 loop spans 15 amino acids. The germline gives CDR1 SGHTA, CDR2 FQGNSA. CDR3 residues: CASSLEMSGSYGYTF. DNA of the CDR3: TGTGCCAGCAGCTTAGAGATGTCGGGTTCCTATGGCTACACCTTC.

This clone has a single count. CDR3 coding DNA: TGTGCCAGCAGACTCAGGGAAAGCAATCAGCCCCAGCATTTT. This gives the protein CASRLRESNQPQHF. The chain combines TRBV4-2 with TRBJ1-5; weak D call: TRBD1 (5 bases). From germline, CDR1 is LGHNA and CDR2 YNFKEQ. V was cut by 6 bases and J by 1 base, with 10 bases left in between. The CDR3 is made up of 14 amino acids.

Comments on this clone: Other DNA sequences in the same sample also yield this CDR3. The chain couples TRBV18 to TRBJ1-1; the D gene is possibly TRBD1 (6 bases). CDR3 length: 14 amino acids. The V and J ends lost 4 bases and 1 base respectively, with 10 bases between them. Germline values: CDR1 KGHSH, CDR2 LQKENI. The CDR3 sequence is CASSRGQGNTEAFF. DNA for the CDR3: TGTGCCAGCTCACGGGGGCAAGGGAACACTGAAGCTTTCTTT.

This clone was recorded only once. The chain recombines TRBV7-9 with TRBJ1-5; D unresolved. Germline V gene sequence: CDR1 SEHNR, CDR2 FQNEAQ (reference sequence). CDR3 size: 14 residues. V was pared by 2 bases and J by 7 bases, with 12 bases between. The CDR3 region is CASSLTGSGQPQHF. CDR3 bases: TGTGCCAGCAGCTTAACGGGATCCGGACAGCCCCAGCATTTT.

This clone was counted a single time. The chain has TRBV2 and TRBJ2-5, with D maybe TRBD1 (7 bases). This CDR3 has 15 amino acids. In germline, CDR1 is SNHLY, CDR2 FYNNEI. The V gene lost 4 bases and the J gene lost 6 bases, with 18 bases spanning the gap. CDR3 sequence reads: CASSGGVRGRQTQYF. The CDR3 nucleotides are TGTGCCAGCAGTGGAGGCGTCAGGGGGAGGCAGACCCAGTACTTC. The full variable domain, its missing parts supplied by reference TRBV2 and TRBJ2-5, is EPEVTQTPSHQVTQMGQEVILRCVPISNHLYFYWYRQILGQKVEFLVSFYNNEISEKSEIFDDQFSVERPDGSNFTLKIRSTKLEDSAMYFCASSGGVRGRQTQYFGPGTRLLVL.

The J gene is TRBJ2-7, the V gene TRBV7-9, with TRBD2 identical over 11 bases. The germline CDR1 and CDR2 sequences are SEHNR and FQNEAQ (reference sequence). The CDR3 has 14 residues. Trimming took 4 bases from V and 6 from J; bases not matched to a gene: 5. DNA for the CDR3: TGTGCCAGCAGCTATAGCGGGGGGGCTATCGAGCAGTACTTC. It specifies CASSYSGGAIEQYF.

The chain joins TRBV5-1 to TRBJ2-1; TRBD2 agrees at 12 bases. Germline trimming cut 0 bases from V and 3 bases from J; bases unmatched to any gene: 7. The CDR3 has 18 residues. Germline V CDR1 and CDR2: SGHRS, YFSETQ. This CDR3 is CASSLAAVTSGSYNEQFF. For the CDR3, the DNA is TGCGCCAGCAGCTTGGCCGCCGTGACTAGCGGGAGCTACAATGAGCAGTTCTTC.

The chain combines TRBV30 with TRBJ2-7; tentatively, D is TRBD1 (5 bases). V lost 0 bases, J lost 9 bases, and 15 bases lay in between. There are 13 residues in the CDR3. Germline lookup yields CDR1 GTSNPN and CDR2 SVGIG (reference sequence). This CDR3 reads CAWSVPAIQGQYF. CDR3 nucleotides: TGTGCCTGGAGTGTACCCGCGATCCAGGGGCAGTACTTC.

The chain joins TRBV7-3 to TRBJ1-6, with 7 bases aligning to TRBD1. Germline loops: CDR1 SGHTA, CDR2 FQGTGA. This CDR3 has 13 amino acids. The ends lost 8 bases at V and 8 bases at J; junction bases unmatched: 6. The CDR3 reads CASSRTGYSPLHF. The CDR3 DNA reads TGTGCCAGCTCACGGACAGGATATTCACCCCTCCACTTT.

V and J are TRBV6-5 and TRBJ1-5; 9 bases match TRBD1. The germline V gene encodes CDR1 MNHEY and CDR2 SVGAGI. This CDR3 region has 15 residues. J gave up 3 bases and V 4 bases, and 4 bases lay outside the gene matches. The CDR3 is CASSSGQGYNQPQHF. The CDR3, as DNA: TGTGCCAGCAGTTCGGGACAGGGCTACAATCAGCCCCAGCATTTT.

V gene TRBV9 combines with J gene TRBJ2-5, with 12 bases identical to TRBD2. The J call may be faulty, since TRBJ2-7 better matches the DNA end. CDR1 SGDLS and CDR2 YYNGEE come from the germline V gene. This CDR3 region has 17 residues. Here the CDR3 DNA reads TGTGCCAGCAGCAAATGGGGACTAGCGGGTGACTCCTACGAGCAGTACTTC. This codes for CASSKWGLAGDSYEQYF.

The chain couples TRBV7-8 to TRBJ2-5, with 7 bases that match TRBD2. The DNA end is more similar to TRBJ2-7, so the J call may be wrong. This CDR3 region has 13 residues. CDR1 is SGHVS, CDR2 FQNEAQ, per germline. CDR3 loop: CASSWIRGDEQYF. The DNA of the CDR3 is TGTGCCAGCAGTTGGATACGGGGGGACGAGCAGTACTTC.

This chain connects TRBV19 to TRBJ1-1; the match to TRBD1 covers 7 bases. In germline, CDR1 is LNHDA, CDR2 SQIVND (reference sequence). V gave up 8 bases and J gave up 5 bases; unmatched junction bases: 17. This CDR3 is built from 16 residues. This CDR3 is CASQIGTVSTKTEAFF. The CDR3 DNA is TGTGCCAGTCAGATCGGGACAGTCTCTACAAAGACTGAAGCTTTCTTT.

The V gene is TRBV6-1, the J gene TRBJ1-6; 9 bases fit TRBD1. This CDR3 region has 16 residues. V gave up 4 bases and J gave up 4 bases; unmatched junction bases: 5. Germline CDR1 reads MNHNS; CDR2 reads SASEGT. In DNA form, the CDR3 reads TGTGCCAGCAGTGCGGAGGGACAGGGATATAATTCACCCCTCCACTTT. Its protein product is CASSAEGQGYNSPLHF.